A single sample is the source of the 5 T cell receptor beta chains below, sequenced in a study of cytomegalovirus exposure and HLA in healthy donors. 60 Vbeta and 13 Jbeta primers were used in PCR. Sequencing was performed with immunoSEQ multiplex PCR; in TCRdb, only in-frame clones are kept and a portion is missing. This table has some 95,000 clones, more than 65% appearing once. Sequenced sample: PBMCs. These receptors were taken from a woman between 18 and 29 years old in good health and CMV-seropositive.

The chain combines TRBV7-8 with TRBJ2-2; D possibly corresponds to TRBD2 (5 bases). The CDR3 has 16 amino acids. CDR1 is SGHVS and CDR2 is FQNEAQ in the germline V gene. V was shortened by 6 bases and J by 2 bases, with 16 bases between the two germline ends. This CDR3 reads CASRPLMRVNTGELFF. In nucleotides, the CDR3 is TGTGCCAGCAGGCCCCTAATGAGGGTTAACACCGGGGAGCTGTTTTTT.

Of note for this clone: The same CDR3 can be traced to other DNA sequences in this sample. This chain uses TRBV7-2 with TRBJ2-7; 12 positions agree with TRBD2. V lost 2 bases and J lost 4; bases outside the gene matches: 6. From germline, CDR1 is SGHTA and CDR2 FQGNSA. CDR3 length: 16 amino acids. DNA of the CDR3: TGTGCCAGCAGCTTACAAGGACTAGCGGGATCTTACGAGCAGTACTTC. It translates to CASSLQGLAGSYEQYF. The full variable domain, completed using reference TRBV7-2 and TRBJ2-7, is GAGVSQSPSNKVTEKGKDVELRCDPISGHTALYWYRQSLGQGLEFLIYFQGNSAPDKSGLPSDRFSAERTGGSVSTLTIQRTQQEDSAVYLCASSLQGLAGSYEQYFGPGTRLTVT.

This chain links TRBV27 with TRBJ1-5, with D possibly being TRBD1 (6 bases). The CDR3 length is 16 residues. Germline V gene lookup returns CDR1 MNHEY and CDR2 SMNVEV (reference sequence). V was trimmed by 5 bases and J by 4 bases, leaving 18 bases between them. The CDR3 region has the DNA TGTGCCAGCAGTACTCTAAGTCAGGGGTGGAATCAGCCCCAGCATTTT. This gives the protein CASSTLSQGWNQPQHF.

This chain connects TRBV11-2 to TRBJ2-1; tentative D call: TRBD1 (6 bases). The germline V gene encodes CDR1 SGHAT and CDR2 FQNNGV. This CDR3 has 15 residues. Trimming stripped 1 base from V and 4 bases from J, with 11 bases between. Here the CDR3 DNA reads TGTGCCAGCAGCTTAGGAACACAGGGATACAATGAGCAGTTCTTC. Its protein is CASSLGTQGYNEQFF. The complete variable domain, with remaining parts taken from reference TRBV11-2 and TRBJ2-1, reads EAGVAQSPRYKIIEKRQSVAFWCNPISGHATLYWYQQILGQGPKLLIQFQNNGVVDDSQLPKDRFSAERLKGVDSTLKIQPAKLEDSAVYLCASSLGTQGYNEQFFGPGTRLTVL.

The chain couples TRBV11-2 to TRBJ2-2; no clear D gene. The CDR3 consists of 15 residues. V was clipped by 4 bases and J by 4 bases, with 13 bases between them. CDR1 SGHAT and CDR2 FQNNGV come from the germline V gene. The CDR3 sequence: CASSSLRVLTGELFF. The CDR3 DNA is TGTGCCAGCAGCTCGCTCCGGGTCCTCACCGGGGAGCTGTTTTTT.